This T cell receptor (beta chain) was captured by sequencing in a study of TIL therapy for anti-PD-1-resistant metastatic lung cancer. At the level of the study: Half of patients were current or former smokers.

The ends were cut back, 0 bases at V and 0 bases at J, with 10 bases in the middle. Per the germline V gene, CDR1 is SGDLS and CDR2 is YYNGEE. The CDR3 is made up of 17 amino acids. The table lists this clone with a few counts. Time point noted: pre-treatment sample, taken before nivolumab and TIL therapy. Stage 4 NSCLC adults joined between October 2017 and January 2020. This was the immunoSEQ v3 assay. Data came from immunoSEQ multiplex PCR; TCRdb stores just in-frame clones and leaves some out. The repertoire consists of about 46,000 clones, with 86% occurring once and the leading ten covering 5%. Sequences were derived from blood, sampled at baseline. This clonotype originated in a person aged 25 to 80 with non-small cell lung cancer. The chain employs TRBV9 and TRBJ1-6; the D is unclear. The CDR3 protein is CASSVAETRSYNSPLHF. In DNA form, the CDR3 reads TGTGCCAGCAGCGTAGCGGAGACGCGCTCCTATAATTCACCCCTCCACTTT.